A single sample gave rise to the 26 T cell receptor beta chains below, sequenced in a study of blood T cell repertoires in COVID-19. Only in-frame clones appear in the TCRdb table, and some are missing; sequencing was by immunoSEQ multiplex PCR. In the table there are about 210,000 clones, 81% of which are singletons. What was sequenced was PBMCs or T cells enriched from blood (not recorded which). These receptors came from a woman aged 50 to 65 with acute COVID-19.

This clone was counted a few times. The chain combines TRBV4-3 with TRBJ1-2, with D perhaps matching TRBD1 (5 bases). CDR1 and CDR2 from the germline V gene are LGHNA and YSLEER. The CDR3 extends over 12 amino acids. V lost 6 bases to trimming and J lost 3 bases, with 8 bases between them. The CDR3 coding sequence is TGCGCCAGCAGTGCGGGGGACTATGGCTACACCTTC. It specifies CASSAGDYGYTF.

The chain recombines TRBV5-1 with TRBJ2-5; 13 bases match TRBD2. Germline V gene lookup returns CDR1 SGHRS and CDR2 YFSETQ. J gave up 5 bases and V 4 bases, and 5 bases lay outside the gene matches. This CDR3 region has 15 residues. CDR3 residues: CASSPGLAGLETQYF. CDR3 in DNA: TGCGCCAGCAGCCCGGGACTAGCGGGATTGGAGACCCAGTACTTC.

CDR3 sequence reads: CASSDPLVAGQGAYEQYF. CDR3 DNA: TGTGCCAGCAGTGACCCCCTTGTAGCGGGGCAGGGGGCCTACGAGCAGTACTTC. The chain recombines TRBV6-1 with TRBJ2-7, with TRBD2 as a possible D gene (8 bases). CDR3 size: 18 residues. Looked up from germline, CDR1 is MNHNS and CDR2 is SASEGT. Trimming took off 3 bases at V and 2 bases at J, with 23 bases between the two ends.

The chain links TRBV20-1 to TRBJ1-1; a possible D gene is TRBD1 (6 bases). Looked up from germline, CDR1 is DFQATT and CDR2 is SNEGSKA (reference sequence). The V end lost 3 bases, the J end lost 5 bases, and 10 bases lay between the germline ends. This CDR3 is 12 amino acids long. The CDR3 is CSASQGSTEAFF. The CDR3 coding sequence is TGCAGTGCTAGTCAGGGGAGTACTGAAGCTTTCTTT.

The rearrangement links TRBV6-5 to TRBJ2-2, with TRBD2 matching 7 bases. Germline CDR1 and CDR2: MNHEY and SVGAGI. This CDR3 spans 14 amino acids. Germline trimming cut 7 bases from V and 4 bases from J; bases unmatched to any gene: 6. CDR3 sequence (DNA): TGTGCCAGCACAGGGAGGGCGGGCACCGGGGAGCTGTTTTTT. Translating gives CASTGRAGTGELFF.

The chain joins TRBV4-1 to TRBJ1-5, with D unresolved. CDR1 and CDR2 from the germline V gene are MGHRA and YSYEKL. The CDR3 is made up of 15 amino acids. V was shortened by 0 bases and J by 7 bases, with 13 bases between the two germline ends. The DNA for the CDR3 is TGCGCCAGCAGCCAAGATCATTTCAGAGGCCAGCCCCAGCATTTT. It specifies CASSQDHFRGQPQHF.

The V and J genes are TRBV28 and TRBJ2-3; TRBD2 aligns across 8 bases. The CDR3 covers 16 residues. V gave up 2 bases and J gave up 2 bases; unmatched junction bases: 6. Germline V gene lookup returns CDR1 MDHEN and CDR2 SYDVKM. The CDR3 sequence: CASSLIGRGYTDTQYF. CDR3 coding DNA: TGTGCCAGCAGTTTAATCGGGAGGGGGTACACAGATACGCAGTATTTT.

The chain's CDR3 is CASSYPDRGGTGELFF. CDR3 sequence (DNA): TGTGCCAGCAGTTACCCCGACAGGGGAGGCACCGGGGAGCTGTTTTTT. The chain has TRBV6-6 and TRBJ2-2, with 8 bases aligning to TRBD1. Germline lookup yields CDR1 MNHNY and CDR2 SVGAGI (reference sequence). After removal of 2 bases from V and 4 bases from J, the junction contained 6 bases not matched to a gene. This CDR3 is built from 16 residues.

The J gene is TRBJ1-5, the V gene TRBV5-5, with TRBD1 identical over 9 bases. The CDR3 is 16 amino acids. Losses at the gene ends were 4 bases for V and 1 base for J; bases not matched to a gene: 6. Germline CDR1 reads SGHKS; CDR2 reads YYEKEE (reference sequence). CDR3 DNA sequence: TGTGCCAGCAGCCCGGGACAGGGCCGCAGCAATCAGCCCCAGCATTTT. It codes for CASSPGQGRSNQPQHF.

This rearrangement joins TRBV7-6 to TRBJ2-3; no clear D. Germline V CDR1 and CDR2: SGHVS, FNYEAQ. CDR3 length equals 14 residues. Deletions cut 2 bases from V and 0 bases from J, with 6 bases between. CDR3 amino acids: CASSLYTSTDTQYF. In DNA, the CDR3 is TGTGCCAGCAGCTTATACACAAGCACAGATACGCAGTATTTT.

The chain has TRBV2 and TRBJ1-6; D not certain. V was trimmed by 2 bases and J by 6 bases, leaving 8 bases between them. CDR1 and CDR2 (germline): SNHLY, FYNNEI. The CDR3 consists of 14 residues. The DNA of the CDR3 is TGTGCCAGCAGTGAATCCCAGTCTAATTCACCCCTCCACTTT. This codes for CASSESQSNSPLHF.

The chain carries TRBV7-9 and TRBJ2-1, with D unclear. There are 17 residues in the CDR3. Germline V lookup: CDR1 SEHNR, CDR2 FQNEAQ (reference sequence). With 1 base removed from V and 4 bases from J, the gap between germline ends came to 17 bases. This CDR3 is CASSLVWVQTLYNEQFF. DNA for the CDR3: TGTGCCAGCAGCTTAGTATGGGTACAGACGCTATACAATGAGCAGTTCTTC.

The chain is built from TRBV7-9 and TRBJ1-2; TRBD1 agrees at 8 bases. Looked up from germline, CDR1 is SEHNR and CDR2 is FQNEAQ (reference sequence). V lost 0 bases and J lost 6; bases outside the gene matches: 3. CDR3 size: 14 residues. DNA of the CDR3: TGTGCCAGCAGCTTAGCGGACAGGGCCGATGGCTACACCTTC. Protein: CASSLADRADGYTF. The full variable domain, in which reference TRBV7-9 and TRBJ1-2 provide the parts outside the CDR3, is DTGVSQNPRHKITKRGQNVTFRCDPISEHNRLYWYRQTLGQGPEFLTYFQNEAQLEKSRLLSDRFSAERPKGSFSTLEIQRTEQGDSAMYLCASSLADRADGYTFGSGTRLTVV.

The rearrangement joins TRBV11-3 to TRBJ2-1; tentative D call: TRBD1 (6 bases). CDR3 length: 15 amino acids. Germline CDR1 SGHNT, CDR2 YENEEA. V gave up 1 base and J gave up 5 bases, with 12 bases separating them. CDR3 coding DNA: TGTGCCAGCAGCTTAGGCCTCCAGGGGAACAATGAGCAGTTCTTC. This translates into CASSLGLQGNNEQFF.

This rearrangement joins TRBV5-6 to TRBJ1-5; 8 nucleotides line up with TRBD1. Germline CDR1 is SGHDT and CDR2 is YYEEEE. The CDR3 is 15 residues long. J lost 3 bases, V lost 3 bases, and 5 bases had no gene match. CDR3 sequence reads: CASSSGTGINQPQHF. For the CDR3, the DNA is TGTGCCAGCAGCTCCGGGACAGGCATCAATCAGCCCCAGCATTTT.

The rearrangement links TRBV5-6 to TRBJ2-7, with D unclear. Germline V gives CDR1 SGHDT, CDR2 YYEEEE. V shed 1 base and J shed 3 bases, with 5 bases lying between them. The CDR3 runs to 12 residues. Here the CDR3 DNA reads TGTGCCAGCAGCTTGTACGGCTACGAGCAGTACTTC. It translates to CASSLYGYEQYF. Together with reference TRBV5-6 and TRBJ2-7, the CDR3 gives the full variable domain: DAGVTQSPTHLIKTRGQQVTLRCSPKSGHDTVSWYQQALGQGPQFIFQYYEEEERQRGNFPDRFSGHQFPNYSSELNVNALLLGDSALYLCASSLYGYEQYFGPGTRLTVT.

This clone came up once. The genes are TRBV3-1 (or the pseudogene TRBV3-2) and TRBJ1-2; possible D gene TRBD1, 5 bases. The germline gives CDR1 LGHDT, CDR2 YNNKEL (reference sequence). CDR3 length: 13 amino acids. V shed 1 base and J shed 8 bases, with 11 bases lying between them. CDR3 residues: CASSQVGTSGYTF. CDR3 DNA: TGTGCCAGCAGCCAAGTGGGGACTTCGGGCTACACCTTC.

This clone is a singleton in its sample. The J gene is TRBJ2-3, the V gene TRBV4-3; 9 bases are a match to TRBD1. The trim removed 3 bases at V and 8 bases at J, leaving 15 bases unmatched. The germline gives CDR1 LGHNA, CDR2 YSLEER. The CDR3 length is 17 residues. The CDR3 region is CASSHLTGGKIRVTQYF. The CDR3 bases are TGCGCCAGCAGCCATTTGACAGGGGGGAAAATTCGGGTTACGCAGTATTTT.

The genes are TRBV6-6 and TRBJ1-1, with D perhaps TRBD1 (5 bases). Germline V gene data show CDR1 as MNHNY and CDR2 as SVGAGI (reference sequence). Between the trimmed V and J ends, which lost 7 bases and 7 bases, there was a span of 16 bases. The CDR3 runs 13 residues. CDR3: CASKDTQISEAFF. CDR3 in DNA: TGTGCCAGCAAGGACACGCAGATTAGTGAAGCTTTCTTT.

This rearrangement joins TRBV7-8 to TRBJ2-2; weak D call: TRBD1 (6 bases). Germline V CDR1 and CDR2: SGHVS, FQNEAQ. Trimming cost V 1 base and J 0 bases, with 9 bases left between them. This CDR3 is 16 amino acids long. The CDR3 sequence: CASSLEQGANTGELFF. Here the CDR3 DNA reads TGTGCCAGCAGCTTAGAACAGGGAGCGAACACCGGGGAGCTGTTTTTT.

V gene TRBV6-5 combines with J gene TRBJ1-5, with no clear D. CDR1 is MNHEY, CDR2 SVGAGI, per germline. The CDR3 is made up of 14 amino acids. The V end lost 10 bases, the J end lost 0 bases, and 13 bases lay between the germline ends. CDR3 in DNA: TGTGCCATCCGCCCCGGACTTAGCAATCAGCCCCAGCATTTT. This encodes CAIRPGLSNQPQHF.

This clone was counted only a few times. V usage is TRBV7-2 and J usage is TRBJ1-2; D unresolved. Trimming pared 1 base from V and 4 bases from J, leaving 7 bases between. From germline, CDR1 is SGHTA and CDR2 FQGNSA. The CDR3 spans 13 residues. The CDR3 nucleotides are TGTGCCAGCAGCTTAGTTCCGGTCTATGGCTACACCTTC. Its protein product is CASSLVPVYGYTF.

The chain has TRBV10-2 and TRBJ1-1; tentative D call: TRBD1 (5 bases). V shed 6 bases and J shed 4 bases, with 9 bases lying between them. The germline gives CDR1 WSHSY, CDR2 SAAADI. The CDR3 spans 12 residues. The CDR3 reads CASRDTGTEAFF. The CDR3 nucleotides read TGCGCCAGCAGGGATACAGGCACTGAAGCTTTCTTT.

This clone was observed once. The chain links TRBV15 to TRBJ2-7; 9 positions agree with TRBD1. CDR3 length: 17 residues. V lost 2 bases to trimming and J lost 2 bases; unmatched junction nucleotides: 10. The germline CDR1 and CDR2 sequences are LNHNV and YYDKDF (reference sequence). The CDR3 nucleotides are TGTGCCACCAGCAGAACCGCCGGGACAGGGAGGGCCTACGAGCAGTACTTC. This gives the protein CATSRTAGTGRAYEQYF.

This rearrangement joins TRBV7-2 to TRBJ2-1; 9 bases line up with TRBD1. Unmatched junction bases numbered 12, after V lost 4 bases and J lost 5 bases. The CDR3 spans 17 residues. Germline loops: CDR1 SGHTA, CDR2 FQGNSA. This CDR3 reads CASSYNPGQGFNNEQFF. The CDR3 region has the DNA TGTGCCAGCAGCTATAATCCGGGACAGGGATTTAACAATGAGCAGTTCTTC.

The rearrangement joins TRBV18 to TRBJ1-4, with D tentatively TRBD1 (5 bases). Germline CDR1 is KGHSH and CDR2 is LQKENI. The CDR3 covers 15 residues. V was pared by 0 bases and J by 8 bases, with 13 bases between. The CDR3 sequence: CASSPPVGQGEKLFF. The CDR3 DNA reads as TGTGCCAGCTCACCACCGGTGGGGCAAGGGGAAAAACTGTTTTTT.